This TCR beta chain was sequenced during a study of long-term antiretroviral therapy in people with HIV. Deletions cut 4 bases from V and 2 bases from J, with 13 bases between. Germline values: CDR1 MNHNS, CDR2 SASEGT. This CDR3 region has 15 residues. The immunoSEQ assay was v3.0, run at survey level. Per sample, sequencing targeted roughly 40,000-55,000 T-cell genomes. Some clones are missing from TCRdb's copy, which holds only in-frame ones; the method was immunoSEQ multiplex PCR. The sample lists 20,000 to 25,000 clones, around 84% occurring once. J is TRBJ2-3 and V is TRBV6-1; D possibly corresponds to TRBD2 (6 bases). The source of this sequence is a man between 60 and 70 years old with HIV. This material consisted of unsorted PBMCs, taken 1.3 years after starting antiretroviral therapy. The CDR3, as DNA: TGTGCCAGCAGTGCGGGACTTTATCACACAGATACGCAGTATTTT. The encoded protein is CASSAGLYHTDTQYF.